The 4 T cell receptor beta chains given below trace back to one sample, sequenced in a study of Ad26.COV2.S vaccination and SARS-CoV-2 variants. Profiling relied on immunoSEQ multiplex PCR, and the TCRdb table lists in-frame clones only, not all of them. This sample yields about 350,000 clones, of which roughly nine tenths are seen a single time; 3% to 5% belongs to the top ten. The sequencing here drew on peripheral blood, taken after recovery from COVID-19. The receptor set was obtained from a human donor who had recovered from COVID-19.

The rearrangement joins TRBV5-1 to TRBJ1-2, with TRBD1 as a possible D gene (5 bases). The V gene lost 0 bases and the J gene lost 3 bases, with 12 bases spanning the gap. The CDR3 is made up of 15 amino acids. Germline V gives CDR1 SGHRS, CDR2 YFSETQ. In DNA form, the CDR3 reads TGCGCCAGCAGCTTGGGGATTGGGGGTGACTATGGCTACACCTTC. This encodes CASSLGIGGDYGYTF.

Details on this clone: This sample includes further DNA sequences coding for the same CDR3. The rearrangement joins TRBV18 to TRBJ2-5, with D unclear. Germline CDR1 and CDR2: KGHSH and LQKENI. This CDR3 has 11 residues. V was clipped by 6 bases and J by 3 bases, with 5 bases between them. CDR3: CASSPKETQYF. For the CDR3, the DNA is TGTGCCAGCTCCCCGAAAGAGACCCAGTACTTC.

CDR3 bases: TGTGCCAGCAGCCCCCGCCGGTCGGGGGAAAAACTGTTTTTT. Its translation is CASSPRRSGEKLFF. The J gene is TRBJ1-4, the V gene TRBV13; D uncertain. The germline V and J ends were trimmed by 5 bases and 8 bases, with 15 bases remaining between them. The CDR3 loop spans 14 amino acids. Germline V gene lookup returns CDR1 PRHDT and CDR2 FYEKMQ (reference sequence).

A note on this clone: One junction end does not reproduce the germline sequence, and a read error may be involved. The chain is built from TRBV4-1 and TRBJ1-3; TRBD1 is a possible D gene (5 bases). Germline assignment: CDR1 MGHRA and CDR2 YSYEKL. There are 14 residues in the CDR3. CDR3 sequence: CASSQGYGGNTIYF. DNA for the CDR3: TGCGCCAGTAGCCAGGGTTACGGTGGAAACACCATATATTTT.